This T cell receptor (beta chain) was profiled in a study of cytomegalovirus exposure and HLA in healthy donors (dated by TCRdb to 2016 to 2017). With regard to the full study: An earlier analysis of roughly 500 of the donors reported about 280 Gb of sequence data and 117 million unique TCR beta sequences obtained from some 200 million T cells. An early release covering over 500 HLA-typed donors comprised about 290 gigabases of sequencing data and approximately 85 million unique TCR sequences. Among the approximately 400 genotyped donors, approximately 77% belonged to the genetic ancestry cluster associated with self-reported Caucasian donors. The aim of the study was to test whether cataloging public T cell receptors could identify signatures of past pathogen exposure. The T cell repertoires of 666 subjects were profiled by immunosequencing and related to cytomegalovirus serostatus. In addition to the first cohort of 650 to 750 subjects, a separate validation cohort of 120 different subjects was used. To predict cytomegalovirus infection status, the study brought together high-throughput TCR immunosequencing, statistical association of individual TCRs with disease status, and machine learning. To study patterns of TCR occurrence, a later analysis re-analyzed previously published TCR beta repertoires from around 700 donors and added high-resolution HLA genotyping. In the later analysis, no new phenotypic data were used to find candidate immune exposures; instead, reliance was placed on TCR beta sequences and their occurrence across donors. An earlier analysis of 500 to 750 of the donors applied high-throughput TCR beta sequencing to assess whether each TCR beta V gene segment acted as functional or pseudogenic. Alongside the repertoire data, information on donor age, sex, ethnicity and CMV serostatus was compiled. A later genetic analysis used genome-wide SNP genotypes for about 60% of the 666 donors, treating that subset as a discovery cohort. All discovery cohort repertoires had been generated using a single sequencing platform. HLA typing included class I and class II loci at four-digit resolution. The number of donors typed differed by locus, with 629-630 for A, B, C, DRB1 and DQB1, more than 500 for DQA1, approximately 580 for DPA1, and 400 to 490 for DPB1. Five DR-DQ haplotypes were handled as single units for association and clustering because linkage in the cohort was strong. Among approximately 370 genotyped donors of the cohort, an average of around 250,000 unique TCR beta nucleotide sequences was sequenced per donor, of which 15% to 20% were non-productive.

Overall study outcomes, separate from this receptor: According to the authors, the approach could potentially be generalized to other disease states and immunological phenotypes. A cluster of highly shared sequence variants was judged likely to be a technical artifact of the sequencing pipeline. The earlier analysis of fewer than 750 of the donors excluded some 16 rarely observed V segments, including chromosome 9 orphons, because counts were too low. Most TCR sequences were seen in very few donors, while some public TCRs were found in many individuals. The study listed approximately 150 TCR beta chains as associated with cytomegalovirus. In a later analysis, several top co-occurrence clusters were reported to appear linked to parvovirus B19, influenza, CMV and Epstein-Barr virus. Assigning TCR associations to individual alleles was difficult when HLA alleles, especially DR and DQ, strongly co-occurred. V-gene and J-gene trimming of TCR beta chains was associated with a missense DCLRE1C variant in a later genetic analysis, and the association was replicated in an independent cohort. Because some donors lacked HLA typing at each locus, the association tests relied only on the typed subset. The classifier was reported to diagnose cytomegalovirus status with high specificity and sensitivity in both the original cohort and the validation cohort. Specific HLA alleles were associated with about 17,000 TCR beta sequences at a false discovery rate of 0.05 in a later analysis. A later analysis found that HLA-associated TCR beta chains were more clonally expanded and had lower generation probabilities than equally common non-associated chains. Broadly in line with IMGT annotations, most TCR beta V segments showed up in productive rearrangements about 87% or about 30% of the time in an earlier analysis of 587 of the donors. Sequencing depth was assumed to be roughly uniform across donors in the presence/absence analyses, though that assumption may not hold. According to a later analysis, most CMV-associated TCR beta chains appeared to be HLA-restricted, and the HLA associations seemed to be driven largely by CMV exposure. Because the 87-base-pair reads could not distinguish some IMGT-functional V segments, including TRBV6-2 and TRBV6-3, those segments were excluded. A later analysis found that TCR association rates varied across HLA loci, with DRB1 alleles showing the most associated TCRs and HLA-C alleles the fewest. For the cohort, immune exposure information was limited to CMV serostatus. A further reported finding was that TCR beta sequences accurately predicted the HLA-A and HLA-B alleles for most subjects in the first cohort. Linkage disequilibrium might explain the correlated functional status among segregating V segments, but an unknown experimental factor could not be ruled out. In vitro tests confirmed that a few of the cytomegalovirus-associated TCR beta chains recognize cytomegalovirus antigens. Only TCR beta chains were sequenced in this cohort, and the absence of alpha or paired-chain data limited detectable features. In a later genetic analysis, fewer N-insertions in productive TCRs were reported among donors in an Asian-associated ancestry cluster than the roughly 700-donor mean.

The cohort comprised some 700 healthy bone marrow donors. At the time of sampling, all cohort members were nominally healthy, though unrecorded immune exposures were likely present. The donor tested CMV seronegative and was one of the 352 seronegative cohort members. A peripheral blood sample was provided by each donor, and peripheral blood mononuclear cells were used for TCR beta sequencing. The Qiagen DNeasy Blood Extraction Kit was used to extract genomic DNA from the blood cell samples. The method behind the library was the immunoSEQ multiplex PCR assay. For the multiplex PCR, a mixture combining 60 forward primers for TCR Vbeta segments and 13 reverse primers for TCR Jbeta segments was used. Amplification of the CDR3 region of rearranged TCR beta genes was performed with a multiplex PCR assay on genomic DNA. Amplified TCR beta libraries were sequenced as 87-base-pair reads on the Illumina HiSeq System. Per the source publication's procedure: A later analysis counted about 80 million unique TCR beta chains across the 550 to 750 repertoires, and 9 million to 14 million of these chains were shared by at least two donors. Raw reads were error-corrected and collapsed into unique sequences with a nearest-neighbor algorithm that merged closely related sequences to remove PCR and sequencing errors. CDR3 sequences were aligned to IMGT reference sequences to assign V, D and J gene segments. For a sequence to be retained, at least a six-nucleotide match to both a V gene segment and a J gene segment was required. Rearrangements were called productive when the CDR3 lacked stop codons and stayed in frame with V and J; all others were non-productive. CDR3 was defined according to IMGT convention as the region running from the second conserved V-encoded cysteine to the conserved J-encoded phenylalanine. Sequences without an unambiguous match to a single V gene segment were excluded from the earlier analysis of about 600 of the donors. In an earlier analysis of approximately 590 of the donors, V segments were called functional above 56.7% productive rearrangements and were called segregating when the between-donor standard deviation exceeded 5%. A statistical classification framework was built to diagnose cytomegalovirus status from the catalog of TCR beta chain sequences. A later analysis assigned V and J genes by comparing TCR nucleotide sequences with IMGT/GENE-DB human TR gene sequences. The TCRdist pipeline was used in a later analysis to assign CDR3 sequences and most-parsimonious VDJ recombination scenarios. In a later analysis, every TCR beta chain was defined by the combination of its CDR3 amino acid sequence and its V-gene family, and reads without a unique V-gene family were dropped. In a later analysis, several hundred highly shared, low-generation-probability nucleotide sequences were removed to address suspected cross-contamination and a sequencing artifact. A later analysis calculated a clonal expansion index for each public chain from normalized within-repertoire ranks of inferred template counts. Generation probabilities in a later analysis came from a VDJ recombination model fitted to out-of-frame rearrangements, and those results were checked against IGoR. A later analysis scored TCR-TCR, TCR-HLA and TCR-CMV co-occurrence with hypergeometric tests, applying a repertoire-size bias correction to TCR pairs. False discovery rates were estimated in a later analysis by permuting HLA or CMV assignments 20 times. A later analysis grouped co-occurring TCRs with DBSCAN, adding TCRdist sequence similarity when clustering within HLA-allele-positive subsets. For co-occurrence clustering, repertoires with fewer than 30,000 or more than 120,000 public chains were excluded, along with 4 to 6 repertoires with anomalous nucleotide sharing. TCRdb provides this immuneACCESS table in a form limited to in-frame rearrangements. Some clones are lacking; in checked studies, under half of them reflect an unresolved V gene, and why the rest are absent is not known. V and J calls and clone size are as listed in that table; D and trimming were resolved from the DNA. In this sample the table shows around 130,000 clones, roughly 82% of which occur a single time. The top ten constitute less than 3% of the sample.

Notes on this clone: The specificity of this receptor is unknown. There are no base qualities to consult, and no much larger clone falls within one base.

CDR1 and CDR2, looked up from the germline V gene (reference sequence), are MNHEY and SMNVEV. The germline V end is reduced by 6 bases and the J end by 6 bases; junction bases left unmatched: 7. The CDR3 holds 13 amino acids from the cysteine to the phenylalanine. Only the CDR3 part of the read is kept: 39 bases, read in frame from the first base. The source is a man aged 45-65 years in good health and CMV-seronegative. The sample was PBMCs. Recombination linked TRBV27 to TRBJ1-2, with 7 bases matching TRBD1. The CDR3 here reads CASRGTAFHGYTF. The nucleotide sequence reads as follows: TGTGCCAGCAGGGGGACAGCCTTTCATGGCTACACCTTC.